This TCR beta chain came from a study of T cell responses to AZD1222 COVID-19 vaccine. Profiled with immunoSEQ multiplex PCR; TCRdb holds only in-frame clones, not every one. The sample has some 200,000 clones; 80% to 95% are singletons. Notes on this clone: Its antigen remains unknown.

Whole-study results and caveats: Across the whole spike, CD4 TCRs peaked at regions 160-218 and 743-854. Most donors were white British, females outnumbered males, and clonal diversity was possibly underestimated. Spike-specific TCR breadth and depth were elevated following two AZD1222 doses. Only a handful of people who got AZD1222 tested seropositive at baseline.

V lost 3 bases and J 5 bases, leaving 5 bases between the germline ends. The CDR3 has 12 residues. In germline, CDR1 is MDHEN, CDR2 SYDVKM. The V gene is TRBV28, the J gene TRBJ1-5; no clear D. The sequence was obtained from an adult who received the AZD1222 COVID-19 vaccine. Sequenced material: peripheral blood, taken 28 days after the second AZD1222 dose. The CDR3 spells CASSFVYQPQHF. DNA of the CDR3: TGTGCCAGCAGTTTTGTGTATCAGCCCCAGCATTTT.